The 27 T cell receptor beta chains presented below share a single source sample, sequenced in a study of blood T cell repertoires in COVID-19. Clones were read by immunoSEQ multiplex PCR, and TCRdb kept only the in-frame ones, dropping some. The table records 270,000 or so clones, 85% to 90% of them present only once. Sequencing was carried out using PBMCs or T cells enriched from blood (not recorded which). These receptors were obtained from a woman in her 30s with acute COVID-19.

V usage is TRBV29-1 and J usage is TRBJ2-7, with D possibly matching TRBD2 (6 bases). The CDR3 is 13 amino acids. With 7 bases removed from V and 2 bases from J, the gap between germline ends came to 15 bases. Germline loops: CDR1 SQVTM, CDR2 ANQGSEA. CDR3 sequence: CSGVGGDPYEQYF. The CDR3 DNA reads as TGCAGCGGGGTAGGCGGGGACCCCTACGAGCAGTACTTC.

The DNA for the CDR3 is TGTGCCAGCAGCCAAGGACGGTACAGTTGGTATTTT. This codes for CASSQGRYSWYF. This chain uses TRBV3-1 (or the pseudogene TRBV3-2) with TRBJ2-3; D gene ambiguous. The CDR3 consists of 12 residues. Germline V gives CDR1 LGHDT, CDR2 YNNKEL (reference sequence). V lost 1 base, J lost 14 bases, and 13 bases lay in between.

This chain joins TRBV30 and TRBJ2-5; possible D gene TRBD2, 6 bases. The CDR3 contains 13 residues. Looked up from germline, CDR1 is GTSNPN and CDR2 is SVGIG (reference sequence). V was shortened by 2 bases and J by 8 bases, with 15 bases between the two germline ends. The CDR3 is CAWSTTGVATQYF. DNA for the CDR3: TGTGCCTGGAGTACGACGGGAGTGGCAACCCAGTACTTC.

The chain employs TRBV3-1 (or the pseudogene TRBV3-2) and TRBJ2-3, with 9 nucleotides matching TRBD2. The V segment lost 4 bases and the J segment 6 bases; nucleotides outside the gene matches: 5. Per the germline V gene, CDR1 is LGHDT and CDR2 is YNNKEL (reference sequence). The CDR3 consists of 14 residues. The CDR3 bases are TGTGCCAGCAGCCTCCTAGCGGGACCCGATACGCAGTATTTT. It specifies CASSLLAGPDTQYF.

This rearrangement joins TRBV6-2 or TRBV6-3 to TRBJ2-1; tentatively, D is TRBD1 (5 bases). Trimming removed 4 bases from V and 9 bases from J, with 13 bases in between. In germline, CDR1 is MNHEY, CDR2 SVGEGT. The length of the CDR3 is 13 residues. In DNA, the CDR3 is TGTGCCAGCAGTTTGGGGCCCAACGGTGAGCAGTTCTTC. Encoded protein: CASSLGPNGEQFF.

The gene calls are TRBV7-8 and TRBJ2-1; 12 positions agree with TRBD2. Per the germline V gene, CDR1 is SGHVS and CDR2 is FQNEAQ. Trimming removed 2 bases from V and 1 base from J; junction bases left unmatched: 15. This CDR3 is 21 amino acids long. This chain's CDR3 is CASSLIILRLAGVGSYNEQFF. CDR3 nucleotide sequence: TGTGCCAGCAGCTTAATAATCTTAAGACTAGCGGGAGTAGGGTCCTACAATGAGCAGTTCTTC.

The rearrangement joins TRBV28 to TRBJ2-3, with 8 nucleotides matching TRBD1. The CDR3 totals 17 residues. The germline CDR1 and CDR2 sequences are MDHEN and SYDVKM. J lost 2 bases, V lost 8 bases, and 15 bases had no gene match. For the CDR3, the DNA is TGTGCCAGCGGACAGGGTACGGGGCCCCGCCACACAGATACGCAGTATTTT. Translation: CASGQGTGPRHTDTQYF.

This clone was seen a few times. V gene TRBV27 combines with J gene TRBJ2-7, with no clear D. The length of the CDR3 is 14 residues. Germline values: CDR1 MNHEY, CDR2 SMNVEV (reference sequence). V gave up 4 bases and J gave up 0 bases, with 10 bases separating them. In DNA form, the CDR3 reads TGTGCCAGCAGTTCATTCCGGAGCTCCTACGAGCAGTACTTC. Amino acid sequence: CASSSFRSSYEQYF.

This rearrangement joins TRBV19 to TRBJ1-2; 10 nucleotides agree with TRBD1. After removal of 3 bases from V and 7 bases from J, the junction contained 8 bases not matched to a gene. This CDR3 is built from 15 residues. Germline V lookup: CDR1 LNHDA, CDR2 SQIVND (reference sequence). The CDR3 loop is CASSIGQGGRSGYTF. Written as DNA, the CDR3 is TGTGCCAGTAGTATCGGACAGGGGGGACGTTCTGGCTACACCTTC.

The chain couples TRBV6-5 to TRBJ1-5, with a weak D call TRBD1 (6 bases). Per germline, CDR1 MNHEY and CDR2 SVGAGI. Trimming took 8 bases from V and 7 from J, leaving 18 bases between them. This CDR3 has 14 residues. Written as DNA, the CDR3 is TGTGCCAGCGGATTACAGGGCTTCGGACAGCCCCAGCATTTT. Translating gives CASGLQGFGQPQHF.

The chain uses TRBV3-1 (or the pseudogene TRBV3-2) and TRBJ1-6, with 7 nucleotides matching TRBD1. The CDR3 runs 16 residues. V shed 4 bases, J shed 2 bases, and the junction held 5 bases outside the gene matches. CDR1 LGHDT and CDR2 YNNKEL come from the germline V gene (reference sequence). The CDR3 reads CASSPLGTAYNSPLHF. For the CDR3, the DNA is TGTGCCAGCAGCCCTCTAGGGACAGCCTATAATTCACCCCTCCACTTT.

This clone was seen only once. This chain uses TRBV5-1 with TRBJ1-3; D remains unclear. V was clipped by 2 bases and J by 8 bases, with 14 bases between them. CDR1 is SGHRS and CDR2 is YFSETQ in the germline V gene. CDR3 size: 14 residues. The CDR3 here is CASSFSQSGDTIYF. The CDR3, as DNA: TGCGCCAGCAGCTTCTCCCAGTCCGGGGACACCATATATTTT.

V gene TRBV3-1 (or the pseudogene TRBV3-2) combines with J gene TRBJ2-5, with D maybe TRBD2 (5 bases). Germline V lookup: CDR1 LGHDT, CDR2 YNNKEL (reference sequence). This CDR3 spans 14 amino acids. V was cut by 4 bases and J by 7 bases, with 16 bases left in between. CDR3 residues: CASSPWGETGTQYF. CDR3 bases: TGTGCCAGCAGCCCTTGGGGAGAAACGGGGACCCAGTACTTC.

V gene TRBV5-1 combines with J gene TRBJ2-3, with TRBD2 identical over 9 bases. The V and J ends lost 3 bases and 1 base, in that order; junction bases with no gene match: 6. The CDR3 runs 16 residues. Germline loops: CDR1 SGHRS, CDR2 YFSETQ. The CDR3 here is CASSSLAGLGTDTQYF. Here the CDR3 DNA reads TGCGCCAGCAGCTCCCTAGCGGGATTGGGCACAGATACGCAGTATTTT.

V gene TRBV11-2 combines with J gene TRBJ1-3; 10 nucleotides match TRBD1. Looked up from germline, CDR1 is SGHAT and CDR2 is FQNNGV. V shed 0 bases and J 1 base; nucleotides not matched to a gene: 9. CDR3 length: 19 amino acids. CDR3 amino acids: CASSLDPGQGLLSGNTIYF. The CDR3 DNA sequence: TGTGCCAGCAGCTTAGATCCGGGACAGGGGTTGTTATCTGGAAACACCATATATTTT.

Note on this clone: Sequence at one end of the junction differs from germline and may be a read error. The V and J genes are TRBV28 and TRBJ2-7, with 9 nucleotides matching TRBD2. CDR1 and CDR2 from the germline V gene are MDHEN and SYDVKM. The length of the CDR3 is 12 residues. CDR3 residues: CASSLGPSGERF. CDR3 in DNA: TGTGCCAGCAGCCTTGGGCCTAGCGGGGAGCGGTTC.

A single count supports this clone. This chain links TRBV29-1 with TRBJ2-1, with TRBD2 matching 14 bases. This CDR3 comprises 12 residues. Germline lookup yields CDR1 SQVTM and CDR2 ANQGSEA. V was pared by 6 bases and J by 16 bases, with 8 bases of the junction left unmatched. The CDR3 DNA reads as TGCAGCGTGGGGACTAGCGGGAGCCTCGGATTCTTC. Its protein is CSVGTSGSLGFF.

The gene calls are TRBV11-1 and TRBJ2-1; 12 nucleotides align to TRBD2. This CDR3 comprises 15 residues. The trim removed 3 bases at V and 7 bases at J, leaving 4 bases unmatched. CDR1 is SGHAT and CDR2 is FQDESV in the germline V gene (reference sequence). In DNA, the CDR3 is TGTGCCAGCAGCTTGACTAGCGGGAGTGGAAATGAGCAGTTCTTC. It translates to CASSLTSGSGNEQFF.

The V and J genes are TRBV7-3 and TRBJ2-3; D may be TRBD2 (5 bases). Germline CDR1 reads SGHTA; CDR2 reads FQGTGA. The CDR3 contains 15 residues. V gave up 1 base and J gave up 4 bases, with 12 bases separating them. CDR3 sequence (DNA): TGTGCCAGCAGCTTAATGAGCGGATCGGCAGATACGCAGTATTTT. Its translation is CASSLMSGSADTQYF.

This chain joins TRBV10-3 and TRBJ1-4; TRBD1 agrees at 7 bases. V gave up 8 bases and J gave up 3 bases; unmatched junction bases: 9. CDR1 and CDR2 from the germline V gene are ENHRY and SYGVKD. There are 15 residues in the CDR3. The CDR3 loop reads CAISDPRGANEKLFF. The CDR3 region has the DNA TGTGCCATCTCTGACCCCAGGGGGGCTAATGAAAAACTGTTTTTT.

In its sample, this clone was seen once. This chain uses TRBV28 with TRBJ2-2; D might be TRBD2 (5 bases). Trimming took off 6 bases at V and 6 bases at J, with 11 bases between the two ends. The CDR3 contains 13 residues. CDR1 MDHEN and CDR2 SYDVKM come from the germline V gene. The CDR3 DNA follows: TGTGCCAGCAGCCTAGCTGTCCCCGGGGAGCTGTTTTTT. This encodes CASSLAVPGELFF.

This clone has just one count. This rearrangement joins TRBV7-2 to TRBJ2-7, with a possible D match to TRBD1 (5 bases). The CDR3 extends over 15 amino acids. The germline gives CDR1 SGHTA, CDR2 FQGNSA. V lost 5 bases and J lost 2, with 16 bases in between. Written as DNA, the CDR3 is TGTGCCAGCAGCACCCGGCCGACAGTCCCCTACGAGCAGTACTTC. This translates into CASSTRPTVPYEQYF.

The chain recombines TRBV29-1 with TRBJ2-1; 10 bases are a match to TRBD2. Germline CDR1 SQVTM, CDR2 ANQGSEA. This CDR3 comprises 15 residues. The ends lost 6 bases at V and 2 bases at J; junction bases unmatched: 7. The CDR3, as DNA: TGCAGCGTAGATGGACTAGCGGAAACCTACAATGAGCAGTTCTTC. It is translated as CSVDGLAETYNEQFF.

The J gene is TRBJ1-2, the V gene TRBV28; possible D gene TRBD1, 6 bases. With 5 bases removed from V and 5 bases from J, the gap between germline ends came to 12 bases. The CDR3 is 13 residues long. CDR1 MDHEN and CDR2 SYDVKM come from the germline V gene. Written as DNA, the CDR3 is TGTGCCAGCAGTACCGGGACAAATTATGGCTACACCTTC. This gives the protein CASSTGTNYGYTF.

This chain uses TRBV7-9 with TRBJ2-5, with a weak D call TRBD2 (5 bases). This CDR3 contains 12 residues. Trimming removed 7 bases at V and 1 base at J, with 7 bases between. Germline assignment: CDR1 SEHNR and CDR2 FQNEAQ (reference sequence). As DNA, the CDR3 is TGTGCCAGCACCCTAGCCCAAGAGACCCAGTACTTC. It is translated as CASTLAQETQYF. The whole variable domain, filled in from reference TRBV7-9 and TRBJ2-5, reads DTGVSQNPRHKITKRGQNVTFRCDPISEHNRLYWYRQTLGQGPEFLTYFQNEAQLEKSRLLSDRFSAERPKGSFSTLEIQRTEQGDSAMYLCASTLAQETQYFGPGTRLLVL.

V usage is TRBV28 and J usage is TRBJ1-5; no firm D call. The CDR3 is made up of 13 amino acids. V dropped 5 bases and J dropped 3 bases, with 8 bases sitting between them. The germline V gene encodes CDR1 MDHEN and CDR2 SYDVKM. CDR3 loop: CASSDKNNQPQHF. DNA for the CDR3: TGTGCCAGCAGTGACAAAAACAATCAGCCCCAGCATTTT.

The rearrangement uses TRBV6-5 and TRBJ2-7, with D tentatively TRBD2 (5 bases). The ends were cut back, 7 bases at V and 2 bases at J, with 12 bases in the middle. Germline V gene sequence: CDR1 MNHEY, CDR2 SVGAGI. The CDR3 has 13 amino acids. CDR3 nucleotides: TGTGCCAGCATTGCGTTGGGAGCCTACGAGCAGTACTTC. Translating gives CASIALGAYEQYF.